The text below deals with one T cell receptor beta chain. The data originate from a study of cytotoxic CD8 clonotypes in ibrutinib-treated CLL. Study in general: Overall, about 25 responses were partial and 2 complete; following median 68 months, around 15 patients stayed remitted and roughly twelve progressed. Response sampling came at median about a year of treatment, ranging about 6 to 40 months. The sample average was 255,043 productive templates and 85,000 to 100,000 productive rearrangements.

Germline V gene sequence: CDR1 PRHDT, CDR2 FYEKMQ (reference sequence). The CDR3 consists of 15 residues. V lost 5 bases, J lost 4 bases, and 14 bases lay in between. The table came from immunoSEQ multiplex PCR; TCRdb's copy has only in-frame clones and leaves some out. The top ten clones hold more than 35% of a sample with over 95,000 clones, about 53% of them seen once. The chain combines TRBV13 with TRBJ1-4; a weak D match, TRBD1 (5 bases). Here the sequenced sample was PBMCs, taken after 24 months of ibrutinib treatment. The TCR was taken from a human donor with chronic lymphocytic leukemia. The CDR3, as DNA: TGTGCCAGCAGCCCATCGGGACGCCGTAATGAAAAACTGTTTTTT. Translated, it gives CASSPSGRRNEKLFF.